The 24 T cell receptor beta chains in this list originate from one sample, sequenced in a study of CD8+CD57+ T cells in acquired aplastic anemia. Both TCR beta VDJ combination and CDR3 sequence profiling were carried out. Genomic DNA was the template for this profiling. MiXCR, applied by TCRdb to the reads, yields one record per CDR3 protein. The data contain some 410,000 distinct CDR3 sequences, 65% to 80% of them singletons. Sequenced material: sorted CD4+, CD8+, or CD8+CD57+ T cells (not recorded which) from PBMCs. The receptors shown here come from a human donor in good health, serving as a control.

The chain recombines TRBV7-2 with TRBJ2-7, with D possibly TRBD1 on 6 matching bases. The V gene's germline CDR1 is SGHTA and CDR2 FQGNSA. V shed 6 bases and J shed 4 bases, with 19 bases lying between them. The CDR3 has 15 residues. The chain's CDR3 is CASSMPTGGQYEQYF. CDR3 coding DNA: TGTGCCAGCAGTATGCCGACAGGCGGGCAGTACGAGCAGTACTTC.

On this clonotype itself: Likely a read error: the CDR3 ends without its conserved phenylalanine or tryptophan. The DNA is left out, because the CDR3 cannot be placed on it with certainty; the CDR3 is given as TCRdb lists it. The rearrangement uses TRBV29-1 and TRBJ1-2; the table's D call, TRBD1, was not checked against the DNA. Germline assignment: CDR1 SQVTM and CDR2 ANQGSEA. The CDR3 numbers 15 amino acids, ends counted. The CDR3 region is CSAHKVRGMEDGYTC.

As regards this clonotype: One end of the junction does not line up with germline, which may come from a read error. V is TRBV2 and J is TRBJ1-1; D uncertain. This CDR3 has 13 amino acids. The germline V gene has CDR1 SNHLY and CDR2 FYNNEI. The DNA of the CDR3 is TGTGCCAGCAGCGTAGCGCCGAACACTGAAACTTTCTTT. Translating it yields CASSVAPNTETFF.

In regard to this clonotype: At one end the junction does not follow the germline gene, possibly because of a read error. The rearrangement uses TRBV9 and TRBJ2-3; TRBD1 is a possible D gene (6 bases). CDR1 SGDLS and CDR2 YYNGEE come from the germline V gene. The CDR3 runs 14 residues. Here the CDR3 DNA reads TGTGCCAGCACCTCCCTACAAGGGGGATCAGATACGCATTTT. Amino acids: CASTSLQGGSDTHF.

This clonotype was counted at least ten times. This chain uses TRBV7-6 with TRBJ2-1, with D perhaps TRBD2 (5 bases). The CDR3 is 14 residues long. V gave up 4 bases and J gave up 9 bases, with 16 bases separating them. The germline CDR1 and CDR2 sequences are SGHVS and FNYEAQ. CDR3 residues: CASSSLGGPGEQFF. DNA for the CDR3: TGTGCCAGCAGCTCCCTCGGCGGGCCCGGTGAGCAGTTCTTC.

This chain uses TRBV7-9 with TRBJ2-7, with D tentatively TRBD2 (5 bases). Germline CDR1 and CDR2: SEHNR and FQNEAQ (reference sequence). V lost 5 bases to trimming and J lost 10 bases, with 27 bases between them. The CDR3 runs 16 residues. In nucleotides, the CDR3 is TGTGCCAGCAGCCTAGGGAGCGTAGGGCCTAACTATGGCCAGTACTTC. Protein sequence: CASSLGSVGPNYGQYF.

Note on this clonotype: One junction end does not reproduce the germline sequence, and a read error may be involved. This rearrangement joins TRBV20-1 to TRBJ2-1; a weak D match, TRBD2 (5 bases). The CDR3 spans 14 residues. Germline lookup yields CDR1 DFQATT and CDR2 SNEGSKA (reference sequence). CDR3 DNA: TGTGCCGCTAGCCGCCTGGCGGGTTACAATGAGCAGTTCTTC. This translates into CAASRLAGYNEQFF.

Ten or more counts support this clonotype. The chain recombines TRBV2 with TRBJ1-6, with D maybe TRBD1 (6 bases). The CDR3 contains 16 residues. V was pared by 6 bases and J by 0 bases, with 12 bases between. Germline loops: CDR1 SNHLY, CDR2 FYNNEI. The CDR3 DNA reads TGTGCCAGCAGAACGGAAGGGGGCTCCTATAATTCACCCCTCCACTTT. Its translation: CASRTEGGSYNSPLHF.

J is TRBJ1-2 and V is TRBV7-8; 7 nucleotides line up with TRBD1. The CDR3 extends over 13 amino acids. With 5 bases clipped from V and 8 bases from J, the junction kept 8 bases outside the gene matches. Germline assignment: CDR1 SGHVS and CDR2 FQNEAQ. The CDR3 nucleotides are TGTGCCAGCAGCACCCGACAGGGCGGAGGCTACACCTTC. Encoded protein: CASSTRQGGGYTF.

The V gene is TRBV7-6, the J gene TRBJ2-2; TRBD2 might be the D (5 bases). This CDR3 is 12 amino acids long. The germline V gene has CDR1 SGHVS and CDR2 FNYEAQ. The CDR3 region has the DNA TGTGAGAGCGGCTTAGGCACCGGGGAGCTGTTTTTT. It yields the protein CESGLGTGELFF.

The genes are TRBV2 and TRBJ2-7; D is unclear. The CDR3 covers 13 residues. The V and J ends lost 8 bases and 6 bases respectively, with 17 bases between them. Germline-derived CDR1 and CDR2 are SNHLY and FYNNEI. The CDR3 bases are TGTGCCAGCGCGAAGTCGGCCTTAGTCGAGCAGTACTTC. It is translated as CASAKSALVEQYF.

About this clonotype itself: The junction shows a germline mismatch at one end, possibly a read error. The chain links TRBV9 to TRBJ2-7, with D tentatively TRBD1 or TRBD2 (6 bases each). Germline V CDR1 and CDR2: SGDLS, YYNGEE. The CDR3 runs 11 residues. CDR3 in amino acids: CASSSGGEQYF. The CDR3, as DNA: TGTGCCAGCAGCTCCGGGGGCGAGCAGTATTTC.

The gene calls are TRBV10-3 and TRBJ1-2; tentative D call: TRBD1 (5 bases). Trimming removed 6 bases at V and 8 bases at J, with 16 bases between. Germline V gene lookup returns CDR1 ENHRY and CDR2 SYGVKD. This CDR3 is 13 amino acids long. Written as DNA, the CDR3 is TGTGCCATCAGCCCGGCTAGGGGTTGGGGCTACACCTTC. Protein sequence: CAISPARGWGYTF.

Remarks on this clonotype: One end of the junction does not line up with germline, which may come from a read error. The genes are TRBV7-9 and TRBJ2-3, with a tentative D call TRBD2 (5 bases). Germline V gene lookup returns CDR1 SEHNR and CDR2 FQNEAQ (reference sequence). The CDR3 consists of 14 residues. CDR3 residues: CASSFMAPEAIKYF. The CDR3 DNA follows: TGCGCCAGCAGCTTTATGGCGCCGGAGGCAATCAAGTATTTT.

The CDR3 is CASSLIPESGNDIYF. CDR3 DNA: TGTGCCAGCAGCTTAATCCCCGAGTCTGGAAACGACATATATTTT. J is TRBJ1-3 and V is TRBV7-8, with D unresolved. This CDR3 is 15 amino acids long. V lost 2 bases and J lost 12, with 20 bases in between. The V gene's germline CDR1 is SGHVS and CDR2 FQNEAQ. The complete variable domain, with remaining parts taken from reference TRBV7-8 and TRBJ1-3, reads GAGVSQSPRYKVAKRGQDVALRCDPISGHVSLFWYQQALGQGPEFLTYFQNEAQLDKSGLPSDRFFAERPEGSVSTLKIQRTQQEDSAVYLCASSLIPESGNDIYFGEGSWLTVV.

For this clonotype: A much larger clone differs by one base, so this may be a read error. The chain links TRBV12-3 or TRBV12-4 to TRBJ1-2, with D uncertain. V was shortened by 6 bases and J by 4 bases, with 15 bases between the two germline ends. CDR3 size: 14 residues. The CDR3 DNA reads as TGTGCCAGCAGGCAAGGCTCAAGCTCCTATGGCTACACCTTC. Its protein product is CASRQGSSSYGYTF.

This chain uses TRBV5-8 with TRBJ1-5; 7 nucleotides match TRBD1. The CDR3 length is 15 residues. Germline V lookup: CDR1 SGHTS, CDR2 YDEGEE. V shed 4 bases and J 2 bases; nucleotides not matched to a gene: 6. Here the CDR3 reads CASSLRGTGNQPQHF. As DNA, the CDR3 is TGTGCCAGCAGCCTTCGCGGGACAGGCAATCAGCCCCAGCATTTT.

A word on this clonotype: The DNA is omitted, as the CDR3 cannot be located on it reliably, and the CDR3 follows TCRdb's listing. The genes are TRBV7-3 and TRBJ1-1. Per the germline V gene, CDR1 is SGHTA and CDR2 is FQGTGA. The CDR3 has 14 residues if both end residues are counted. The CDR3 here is CASTTGGETQYFGF.

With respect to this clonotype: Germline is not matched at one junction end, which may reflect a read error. This chain's CDR3 is CASSEERDGSPLHF. The CDR3 region has the DNA TGCGCCAGCAGTGAAGAGAGGGACGGCTCGCCCCTCCACTTT. The V call is TRBV2, the J call TRBJ1-6; perhaps TRBD1 as D (5 bases). The CDR3 runs 14 residues. The germline V gene encodes CDR1 SNHLY and CDR2 FYNNEI.

CDR3: CASSPKGTQYF. Written as DNA, the CDR3 is TGTGCCAGCAGCCCGAAAGGGACCCAGTACTTC. The V gene is TRBV7-2, the J gene TRBJ2-5, with unresolved D. Per germline, CDR1 SGHTA and CDR2 FQGNSA. V lost 5 bases to trimming and J lost 7 bases, with 8 bases between them. This CDR3 region has 11 residues. The whole variable domain, filled in from reference TRBV7-2 and TRBJ2-5, reads GAGVSQSPSNKVTEKGKDVELRCDPISGHTALYWYRQSLGQGLEFLIYFQGNSAPDKSGLPSDRFSAERTGGSVSTLTIQRTQQEDSAVYLCASSPKGTQYFGPGTRLLVL.

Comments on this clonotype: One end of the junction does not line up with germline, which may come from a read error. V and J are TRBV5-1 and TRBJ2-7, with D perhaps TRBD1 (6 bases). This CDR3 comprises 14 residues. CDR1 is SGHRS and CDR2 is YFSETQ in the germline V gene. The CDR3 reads CASSLNTGRGEQYF. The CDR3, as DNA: TGTGCCAGCAGCCTAAACACGGGCAGGGGTGAGCAGTACTTC.

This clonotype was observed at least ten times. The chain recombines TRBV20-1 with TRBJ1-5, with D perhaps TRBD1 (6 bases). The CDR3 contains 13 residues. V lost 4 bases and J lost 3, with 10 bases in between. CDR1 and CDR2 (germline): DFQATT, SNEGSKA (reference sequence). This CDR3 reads CSANDRINQPQHF. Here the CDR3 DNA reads TGCAGTGCTAATGACAGGATCAATCAGCCCCAGCATTTT.

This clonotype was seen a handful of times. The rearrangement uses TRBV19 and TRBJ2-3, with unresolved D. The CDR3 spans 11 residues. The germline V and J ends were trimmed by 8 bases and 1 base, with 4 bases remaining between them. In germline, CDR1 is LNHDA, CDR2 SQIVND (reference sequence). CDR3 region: CASAGTDTQYF. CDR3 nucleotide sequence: TGTGCCAGTGCGGGCACAGATACGCAGTATTTT. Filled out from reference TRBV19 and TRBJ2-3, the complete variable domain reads DGGITQSPKYLFRKEGQNVTLSCEQNLNHDAMYWYRQDPGQGLRLIYYSQIVNDFQKGDIAEGYSVSREKKESFPLTVTSAQKNPTAFYLCASAGTDTQYFGPGTRLTVL.

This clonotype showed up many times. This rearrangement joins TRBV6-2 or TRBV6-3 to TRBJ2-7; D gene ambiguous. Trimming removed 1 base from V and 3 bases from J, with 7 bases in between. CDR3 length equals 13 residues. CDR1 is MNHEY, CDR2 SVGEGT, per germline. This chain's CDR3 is CASSYLVGYEQYF. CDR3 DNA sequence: TGTGCCAGCAGTTACTTAGTAGGCTACGAGCAGTACTTC.